These T cell receptor beta chains were read from a single sample in a study of blood T cells in healthy people across ages. TCRdb processed the 5' RACE reads anew with MiXCR; each CDR3 protein has one entry. The table has 1.5 million to 2 million distinct CDR3 sequences, about 50% seen once. The sample consisted of blood. These receptors originate from a woman aged 40 to 50 in good health. Both conserved end residues are part of each CDR3. The D gene is left open where the match is weak. Part of the rows lack a size; the others show once, few, many or a class for expanded clones.

j_call d_call v_call clone_size cdr3_aa cdr3_nt
TRBJ2-7 - TRBV7-9 - CASSSGDVYEQYF TGTGCCAGCAGCTCCGGGGACGTCTACGAGCAGTACTTC
TRBJ2-5 TRBD1 TRBV4-3 - CASSGRTGALETQYF TGCGCCAGCAGCGGACGGACAGGGGCTTTGGAGACCCAGTACTTC
TRBJ2-3 - TRBV29-1 - CSVQRGTGTDTQYF TGCAGCGTTCAGAGGGGAACGGGGACAGATACGCAGTATTTT
TRBJ1-2 - TRBV12-3/TRBV12-4 few CASSSSLGYTF TGTGCCAGCAGTAGCTCCCTTGGCTACACCTTC
TRBJ2-7 - TRBV7-9 - CASSLATGTKNYEQYF TGTGCCAGCAGCTTAGCGACCGGGACCAAGAACTACGAGCAGTACTTC
TRBJ1-2 - TRBV9 - CASSAQRGVYGYTF TGTGCCAGCAGCGCGCAGCGGGGGGTATATGGCTACACCTTC
TRBJ2-5 - TRBV28 few CASSFPVLGAQYF TGTGCCAGCAGTTTCCCGGTACTTGGGGCCCAGTACTTC
TRBJ2-1 - TRBV20-1 - CSAGSRIGFYNEQFF TGCAGTGCCGGTTCTAGGATCGGTTTTTACAATGAGCAGTTCTTC
TRBJ2-1 - TRBV5-1 few CASSPRWPPLNREQFF TGCGCCAGCAGCCCCCGGTGGCCCCCGCTGAACCGGGAGCAGTTCTTC
TRBJ1-6 - TRBV10-3 - CAISDWNSPLHF TGTGCCATCAGTGACTGGAATTCACCCCTCCACTTT
TRBJ2-5 TRBD2 TRBV20-1 few CSARGSGVRRETQYF TGCAGTGCTAGAGGTAGCGGGGTGAGGAGAGAGACCCAGTACTTC
TRBJ2-1 TRBD1 TRBV5-1 many CASSSGQGGVYEQFF TGCGCCAGCAGCTCGGGACAGGGCGGGGTGTACGAGCAGTTCTTC
TRBJ1-4 - TRBV27 few CASRIATNEKLFF TGTGCCAGTCGGATAGCAACTAATGAAAAACTGTTTTTT
TRBJ2-7 - TRBV28 - CASSPPTNRYEQYF TGTGCCAGCAGTCCCCCCACAAACCGCTACGAGCAGTACTTC
TRBJ2-7 TRBD2 TRBV7-9 - CASSHSGGYSYEQYF TGTGCCAGCAGCCATAGCGGGGGCTACTCCTACGAGCAGTACTTC
TRBJ2-3 TRBD1 TRBV20-1 once CSARPDRGYTDTQYF TGCAGTGCTAGGCCCGACAGGGGATATACAGATACGCAGTATTTT
TRBJ1-6 TRBD1 TRBV20-1 - CSASPGQGANSPLHF TGCAGTGCTAGCCCCGGACAGGGGGCAAATTCACCCCTCCACTTT
TRBJ2-2 TRBD1 TRBV28 - CASSPPARQGAGELFF TGTGCCAGCAGTCCCCCAGCACGGCAGGGGGCCGGGGAGCTGTTTTTT
TRBJ2-3 - TRBV6-5 - CASSYGSPGLDTQYF TGTGCCAGCAGTTACGGGTCTCCTGGCCTGGATACGCAGTATTTT
TRBJ1-6 - TRBV5-1 - CASSSTLDRTPLHF TGCGCCAGCAGCTCGACCCTTGATAGGACACCCCTCCACTTT
TRBJ2-7 - TRBV20-1 - CSARVGSTYEQYF TGCAGTGCTAGAGTCGGGTCCACCTACGAGCAGTACTTC
TRBJ2-3 - TRBV9 - CASSVDPGDTQYF TGTGCCAGCAGCGTAGACCCGGGGGATACGCAGTATTTT
TRBJ2-7 - TRBV7-9 few CASSLLGNHEQYF TGTGCCAGCAGCTTACTAGGGAACCACGAGCAGTACTTC
TRBJ2-1 - TRBV27 - CASSAAAQGEQFF TGTGCCAGCAGTGCCGCGGCACAGGGAGAGCAGTTCTTC
TRBJ2-7 TRBD2 TRBV12-3/TRBV12-4 few CASSFREGPYEQYF TGTGCCAGCAGTTTCAGGGAGGGGCCCTACGAGCAGTACTTC
TRBJ2-7 - TRBV4-3 - CASSRHRDGSYEQYF TGCGCCAGCAGCCGACACCGGGACGGTAGCTACGAGCAGTACTTC
TRBJ2-3 - TRBV9 many CASSVGRGSTDTQYF TGTGCCAGCAGCGTGGGGCGGGGTAGCACAGATACGCAGTATTTT
TRBJ2-7 - TRBV20-1 - CSAQGVAGLDEQYF TGCAGTGCCCAGGGGGTGGCGGGGCTGGACGAGCAGTACTTC
TRBJ1-1 - TRBV14 few CASSPPGMNTEAFF TGTGCCAGCAGCCCCCCGGGCATGAACACTGAAGCTTTCTTT
TRBJ1-1 - TRBV20-1 - CSARDVGKSNTEAFF TGCAGTGCTAGAGATGTTGGAAAATCGAACACTGAAGCTTTCTTT
TRBJ2-3 - TRBV5-5 - CASNSPDTQYF TGTGCCAGCAATTCCCCAGATACGCAGTATTTT
TRBJ2-5 - TRBV28 many CASSFGLGGETQYF TGTGCCAGCAGTTTTGGTCTCGGAGGGGAGACCCAGTACTTC
TRBJ1-1 - TRBV29-1 - CSSRTGFTEAFF TGCAGCTCACGAACAGGGTTCACTGAAGCTTTCTTT
TRBJ2-1 TRBD2 TRBV5-1 once CASNNRGGGGNEQFF TGCGCCAGCAACAATAGGGGCGGGGGGGGGAATGAGCAGTTCTTC
TRBJ1-2 - TRBV12-3/TRBV12-4 - CASSRELQGRGGYTF TGTGCCAGCAGTCGGGAATTACAGGGTAGGGGTGGCTACACCTTC
TRBJ1-5 - TRBV20-1 - CSASGRGTYQPQHF TGCAGTGCTAGCGGAAGAGGTACTTATCAGCCCCAGCATTTT
TRBJ2-3 TRBD2 TRBV27 - CASSAGLVLDTQYF TGTGCCAGCAGTGCAGGACTAGTCCTAGATACGCAGTATTTT
TRBJ2-3 - TRBV27 - CASSLRAAVAQYF TGTGCCAGCAGTTTAAGGGCGGCCGTTGCGCAGTATTTT
TRBJ1-2 - TRBV20-1 few CSARDRNNYGYTF TGCAGTGCTAGAGATCGGAACAACTATGGCTACACCTTC
TRBJ2-5 - TRBV20-1 few CSASRQGGRETQYF TGCAGTGCTAGTCGACAGGGAGGGAGAGAGACCCAGTACTTC
TRBJ1-1 TRBD1 TRBV6-6 - CATGQGRTEAFF TGTGCCACGGGACAGGGGAGAACTGAAGCTTTCTTT
TRBJ2-3 TRBD2 TRBV20-1 - CSAALTSGGTDTQYF TGCAGTGCTGCGCTGACTAGCGGGGGAACAGATACGCAGTATTTT
TRBJ2-5 TRBD2 TRBV20-1 - CSANVAGGLVETQYF TGCAGTGCTAACGTTGCGGGGGGCTTAGTTGAGACCCAGTACTTC
TRBJ2-5 - TRBV27 few CASSVTGETQYF TGTGCCAGCAGTGTGACCGGAGAGACCCAGTACTTC
TRBJ2-3 - TRBV7-3 - CASSLFPGERDTQYF TGTGCCAGCAGCTTATTCCCGGGTGAGCGGGATACGCAGTATTTT
TRBJ1-4 - TRBV27 - CASSRTDENEKLFF TGTGCCAGCAGTAGAACAGATGAAAATGAAAAACTGTTTTTT
TRBJ2-3 - TRBV12-3/TRBV12-4 many CASSRASTDTQYF TGTGCCAGCTCGCGGGCCAGCACAGATACGCAGTATTTT
TRBJ2-3 TRBD1 TRBV7-2 - CASSLGDRVGAQYF TGTGCCAGCAGCTTAGGGGACAGGGTCGGGGCGCAGTATTTT